This T cell receptor beta chain stems from a study of blood T cell repertoires in COVID-19. Study-level information: There were acute and convalescent COVID-19 samples, and they came from the United States, Italy and Spain. PBMCs, B-cell-depleted T cells, or T cells were the source of the cDNA or gDNA that made up the material.

The authors' processing: Amplification with reference gene primers provided the estimates of nucleated cell counts. The repertoire was sequenced with immunoSEQ multiplex PCR; TCRdb's copy has only in-frame clones and lacks some. V, J and clone size were drawn from that table, and D and trimming were deduced from the DNA. The sample has roughly 100,000 clones; 88% are singletons. CDR1 SGHNT and CDR2 YYREEE come from the germline V gene (reference sequence). The CDR3 length is 16 residues. Unmatched junction bases numbered 8, after V lost 4 bases and J lost 2 bases. Sequencing was done on a sample of peripheral blood. This TCR derives from a human donor in a cohort sampled during active COVID-19. This chain joins TRBV5-4 and TRBJ2-1; 8 bases are a match to TRBD2. In DNA, the CDR3 is TGTGCCAGCAGCGGAGTCCGCGGGAGGCCCTACAATGAGCAGTTCTTC. Its translation is CASSGVRGRPYNEQFF.